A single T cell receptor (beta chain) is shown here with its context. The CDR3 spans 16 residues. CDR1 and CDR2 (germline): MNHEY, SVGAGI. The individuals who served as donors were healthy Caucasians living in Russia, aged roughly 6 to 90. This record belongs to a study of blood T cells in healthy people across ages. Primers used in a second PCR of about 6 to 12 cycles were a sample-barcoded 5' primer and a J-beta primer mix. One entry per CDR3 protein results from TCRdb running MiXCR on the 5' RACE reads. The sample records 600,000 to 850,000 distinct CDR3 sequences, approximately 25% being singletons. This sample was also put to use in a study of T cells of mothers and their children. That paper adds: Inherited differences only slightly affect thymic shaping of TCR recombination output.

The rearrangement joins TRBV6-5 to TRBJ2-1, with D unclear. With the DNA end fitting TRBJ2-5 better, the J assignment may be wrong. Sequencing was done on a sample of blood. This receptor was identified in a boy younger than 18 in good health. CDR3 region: CASSSGRGYVQETQYF. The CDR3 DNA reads TGTGCCAGCAGTTCGGGCCGCGGCTACGTCCAAGAGACCCAGTACTTC.